A single T cell receptor beta chain is shown here with its context. Deletions cut 3 bases from V and 10 bases from J, with 10 bases between. This CDR3 spans 12 amino acids. This entry is derived from a study of blood T cell repertoires in COVID-19. Study processing details: Using reference gene primer amplification, nucleated cell counts were estimated. TCRdb's table, derived via immunoSEQ multiplex PCR, lists solely in-frame clones and lacks some. That table is the source of V, J and clone size, and D and trimming were worked out from the DNA. This table has some 300,000 clones, roughly nine tenths appearing once.

What was sequenced was PBMCs or T cells enriched from blood (not recorded which). The source of this sequence is a woman between 45 and 60 years old who had been exposed to COVID-19. V and J are TRBV12-3 or TRBV12-4 and TRBJ2-1; the D gene is possibly TRBD2 (5 bases). CDR3 coding DNA: TGTGCCAGCAGTTTTGGGGAGTGGGAGCAGTTCTTC. Translation gives CASSFGEWEQFF.